The next 8 T cell receptor beta chains were all read from a single sample in a study of blood T cells in healthy people across ages (dated by TCRdb to 2013 to 2016). Receptors were amplified or captured by 5' RACE. The sample was run on an Illumina HiSeq 2500. The second PCR ran for roughly 7 to 12 cycles and used a J-beta primer mix along with a sample-barcoded 5' primer. TCRdb applied fastp at Q25 and MiXCR to the public reads, then kept only in-frame beta chains. Each entry is one CDR3 protein sequence, shown with its most common DNA and genes. This sample gives roughly 680,000 distinct CDR3 sequences in total; around 49% of them show up just once. About a third of the sample is taken by the ten largest. Specimen: blood. The receptors come from a woman aged 55 to 70 in good health.

This clonotype was observed a handful of times. The chain is built from TRBV7-3 and TRBJ2-3; D is unclear. This CDR3 is 17 amino acids long. In germline, CDR1 is SGHTA, CDR2 FQGTGA. V shed 5 bases and J shed 6 bases, with 24 bases lying between them. The CDR3 reads CASSQNSALETLDTQYF. CDR3 sequence (DNA): TGTGCCAGCAGCCAAAATTCGGCCCTAGAAACCCTCGATACGCAGTATTTT.

The V and J genes are TRBV20-1 and TRBJ1-5, with TRBD1 as a possible D gene (5 bases). The CDR3 spans 15 residues. Trimming removed 2 bases at V and 4 bases at J, with 15 bases between. Germline V CDR1 and CDR2: DFQATT, SNEGSKA (reference sequence). The chain's CDR3 is CSARSSGRLNQPQHF. CDR3 nucleotide sequence: TGCAGTGCTAGATCCTCGGGGCGCCTTAATCAGCCCCAGCATTTT.

This clonotype was counted only a few times. V and J are TRBV10-3 and TRBJ2-5, with 7 positions matching TRBD2. The CDR3 is 13 residues long. Germline CDR1 ENHRY, CDR2 SYGVKD. The trim removed 5 bases at V and 6 bases at J, leaving 6 bases unmatched. DNA for the CDR3: TGTGCCATCAGTTTAGCGGGTGGGCAGACCCAGTACTTC. This encodes CAISLAGGQTQYF.

This rearrangement joins TRBV28 to TRBJ1-2, with a tentative D call TRBD1 (5 bases). V was trimmed by 5 bases and J by 1 base, leaving 11 bases between them. The germline V gene has CDR1 MDHEN and CDR2 SYDVKM. The CDR3 totals 14 residues. The CDR3: CASSAQESNYGYTF. CDR3 coding DNA: TGTGCCAGCAGTGCACAGGAGAGTAACTATGGCTACACCTTC.

This clonotype came up a few times. The V call is TRBV5-1, the J call TRBJ2-1, with 11 bases fitting TRBD2. The germline gives CDR1 SGHRS, CDR2 YFSETQ. Germline trimming cut 0 bases from V and 7 bases from J; bases unmatched to any gene: 6. The CDR3 extends over 16 amino acids. The CDR3 DNA follows: TGCGCCAGCAGCTTGGGATCTACTAGCGGGAGTAATGAGCAGTTCTTC. As protein: CASSLGSTSGSNEQFF.

The V gene is TRBV10-3, the J gene TRBJ1-1, with 10 bases identical to TRBD1. The germline CDR1 and CDR2 sequences are ENHRY and SYGVKD. V was clipped by 4 bases and J by 3 bases; unmatched bases: 5. This CDR3 region has 15 residues. CDR3 sequence (DNA): TGTGCCATCAGTGGCGGGACAGGGGTGTACACTGAAGCTTTCTTT. It encodes CAISGGTGVYTEAFF.

The gene calls are TRBV11-2 and TRBJ2-7, with a weak D call TRBD2 (5 bases). V shed 3 bases and J shed 6 bases, with 9 bases lying between them. This CDR3 contains 12 residues. CDR1 is SGHAT, CDR2 FQNNGV, per germline. The CDR3 sequence: CASSFGMGEQYF. The CDR3 nucleotides read TGTGCCAGCAGCTTCGGGATGGGCGAGCAGTACTTC.

This clonotype occurred a few times. J is TRBJ2-1 and V is TRBV6-5; 12 bases are a match to TRBD2. Germline V lookup: CDR1 MNHEY, CDR2 SVGAGI. The CDR3 runs 14 residues. The J segment lost 3 bases and the V segment lost 8 bases, leaving 2 bases of the junction unmatched. The CDR3 protein is CASGGLAGYNEQFF. DNA for the CDR3: TGTGCCAGCGGGGGACTAGCGGGCTACAATGAGCAGTTCTTC.